The 19 T cell receptor beta chains given below trace back to one sample, sequenced in a study of patients and donors after allogeneic stem cell transplantation. Each CDR3 protein is one row after TCRdb ran MiXCR on the RT-PCR reads. The sample has hundreds of thousands of distinct CDR3 sequences, 16% seen once. The source material was blood, either unsorted or a sorted T cell fraction (not recorded which). These receptors were obtained from a human donor who was either an allogeneic HSCT recipient or a stem cell or donor lymphocyte infusion donor (not recorded which). It is not recorded whose cells these are; they may come from a transplant donor.

This clonotype came up a few times. This chain links TRBV10-3 with TRBJ1-1; perhaps TRBD1 as D (6 bases). The ends were cut back, 10 bases at V and 1 base at J, with 10 bases in the middle. Per the germline V gene, CDR1 is ENHRY and CDR2 is SYGVKD. The CDR3 totals 12 residues. The CDR3 loop reads CATKGQNTEAFF. CDR3 bases: TGTGCCACCAAGGGACAGAACACTGAAGCTTTCTTT.

In its sample, this clonotype was seen a few times. The chain joins TRBV10-3 to TRBJ2-1; D is unclear. The CDR3 covers 14 residues. V lost 3 bases and J lost 5, with 11 bases in between. Germline V lookup: CDR1 ENHRY, CDR2 SYGVKD. CDR3: CAISEGLKDNEQFF. CDR3 coding DNA: TGTGCCATCAGTGAAGGTTTAAAAGACAATGAGCAGTTCTTC.

The table lists this clonotype with many counts. J is TRBJ1-1 and V is TRBV5-1; the match to TRBD1 covers 7 bases. J was trimmed by 3 bases and V by 5 bases; bases with no gene match: 10. The CDR3 totals 15 residues. Germline V gives CDR1 SGHRS, CDR2 YFSETQ. In nucleotides, the CDR3 is TGCGCCAGCAGTCGTACCGGGACAGACTACACTGAAGCTTTCTTT. This translates into CASSRTGTDYTEAFF.

This clonotype was detected a few times. This chain links TRBV10-3 with TRBJ1-4; 10 bases map to TRBD1. J lost 8 bases, V lost 6 bases, and 9 bases had no gene match. CDR3 length equals 15 residues. Germline CDR1 is ENHRY and CDR2 is SYGVKD. CDR3 residues: CAISRDRGGGEKLFF. Written as DNA, the CDR3 is TGTGCCATCAGCCGGGACAGGGGCGGAGGGGAAAAACTGTTTTTT.

The V and J genes are TRBV27 and TRBJ1-2; 8 bases align to TRBD1. V lost 5 bases and J lost 6; bases outside the gene matches: 8. Germline V gene sequence: CDR1 MNHEY, CDR2 SMNVEV (reference sequence). The CDR3 is 14 residues long. The CDR3 loop is CASSPGQGVHGYTF. The CDR3 nucleotides are TGTGCCAGCAGTCCCGGACAGGGCGTCCATGGCTACACCTTC.

The chain employs TRBV15 and TRBJ1-1, with 7 positions matching TRBD1. The CDR3 contains 13 residues. CDR1 is LNHNV and CDR2 is YYDKDF in the germline V gene (reference sequence). Losses at the gene ends were 1 base for V and 10 bases for J; bases not matched to a gene: 6. The CDR3: CATSRGQGRRAFF. In nucleotides, the CDR3 is TGTGCCACCAGCAGAGGACAGGGTCGGCGAGCTTTCTTT.

This clonotype appeared many times. This sequence joins TRBV12-3 or TRBV12-4 and TRBJ2-7; 9 positions agree with TRBD2. CDR3 length: 11 residues. V was pared by 5 bases and J by 12 bases, with 5 bases of the junction left unmatched. The CDR3 protein is CASSTAGGLYF. As DNA, the CDR3 is TGTGCCAGCAGTACCGCGGGAGGGCTGTACTTC.

J is TRBJ1-1 and V is TRBV5-1; D call uncertain. CDR1 SGHRS and CDR2 YFSETQ come from the germline V gene. The CDR3 consists of 13 residues. The germline V and J ends were trimmed by 5 bases and 3 bases, with 11 bases remaining between them. Here the CDR3 reads CASSPRADTEAFF. DNA of the CDR3: TGCGCCAGCAGTCCCCGGGCAGACACTGAAGCTTTCTTT. The full variable domain, completed using reference TRBV5-1 and TRBJ1-1, is KAGVTQTPRYLIKTRGQQVTLSCSPISGHRSVSWYQQTPGQGLQFLFEYFSETQRNKGNFPGRFSGRQFSNSRSEMNVSTLELGDSALYLCASSPRADTEAFFGQGTRLTVV.

This clonotype has more than one count but fewer than ten. This chain joins TRBV12-3 or TRBV12-4 and TRBJ1-6; D is unclear. The germline V and J ends were trimmed by 5 bases and 0 bases, with 14 bases remaining between them. This CDR3 comprises 17 residues. Written as DNA, the CDR3 is TGTGCCAGCAGTCTCAGACGGAAGAGCTCCTATAATTCACCCCTCCACTTT. Amino acid sequence: CASSLRRKSSYNSPLHF.

This clonotype was detected ten times or more. This chain joins TRBV12-3 or TRBV12-4 and TRBJ2-5; no firm D call. The CDR3 contains 11 residues. The germline V and J ends were trimmed by 4 bases and 5 bases, with 5 bases remaining between them. The chain's CDR3 is CASSYRETQYF. The CDR3 nucleotides are TGTGCCAGCAGTTATCGGGAGACCCAGTACTTC.

This clonotype came up many times. The V and J genes are TRBV6-1 and TRBJ2-2, with no clear D. This CDR3 contains 16 residues. The germline CDR1 and CDR2 sequences are MNHNS and SASEGT. V was clipped by 6 bases and J by 1 base, with 15 bases between them. CDR3 DNA sequence: TGTGCCAGCAGGGCCGGACGGCCAGTGAACACCGGGGAGCTGTTTTTT. It specifies CASRAGRPVNTGELFF.

This rearrangement joins TRBV5-5 to TRBJ2-7; D gene unclear. The CDR3 sequence is 13 residues long. Germline V gene lookup returns CDR1 SGHKS and CDR2 YYEKEE (reference sequence). V lost 1 base and J lost 6, with 11 bases in between. As DNA, the CDR3 is TGTGCCAGCAGCTTGTCTGACCCCGTCGAGCAGTACTTC. This codes for CASSLSDPVEQYF. The whole variable domain, filled in from reference TRBV5-5 and TRBJ2-7, reads DAGVTQSPTHLIKTRGQQVTLRCSPISGHKSVSWYQQVLGQGPQFIFQYYEKEERGRGNFPDRFSARQFPNYSSELNVNALLLGDSALYLCASSLSDPVEQYFGPGTRLTVT.

The chain joins TRBV6-1 to TRBJ2-1, with a tentative D call TRBD2 (6 bases). The germline gives CDR1 MNHNS, CDR2 SASEGT. The germline V and J ends were trimmed by 5 bases and 0 bases, with 17 bases remaining between them. The CDR3 loop spans 17 amino acids. CDR3 DNA sequence: TGTGCCAGCAGTCCTATGGGACTTACAAGCTCCTACAATGAGCAGTTCTTC. This sequence encodes CASSPMGLTSSYNEQFF.

This clonotype was picked up a small number of times. This chain connects TRBV5-1 to TRBJ1-5; no reliable D call. Germline lookup yields CDR1 SGHRS and CDR2 YFSETQ. The CDR3 totals 16 residues. V was clipped by 0 bases and J by 0 bases, with 10 bases between them. CDR3 DNA sequence: TGCGCCAGCAGCTTGGAAGGGTTCGGTAGCAATCAGCCCCAGCATTTT. Translation gives CASSLEGFGSNQPQHF.

The chain combines TRBV3-1 with TRBJ2-7; TRBD1 matches 8 bases. With 4 bases clipped from V and 2 bases from J, the junction kept 7 bases outside the gene matches. The CDR3 contains 15 residues. Germline lookup yields CDR1 LGHDT and CDR2 YNNKEL (reference sequence). CDR3 in amino acids: CASSPSRDRPYEQYF. As DNA, the CDR3 is TGTGCCAGCAGCCCCTCCCGGGACAGGCCCTACGAGCAGTACTTC.

This clonotype has a handful of counts. V is TRBV7-8 and J is TRBJ2-7; 8 positions agree with TRBD2. This CDR3 spans 17 amino acids. The ends lost 2 bases at V and 1 base at J; junction bases unmatched: 10. Germline CDR1 SGHVS, CDR2 FQNEAQ. CDR3 region: CASSLRLAGDQSYEQYF. CDR3 bases: TGTGCCAGCAGCTTAAGGCTAGCGGGTGATCAGTCCTACGAGCAGTACTTC.

The sample holds many counts of this clonotype. The chain has TRBV5-1 and TRBJ2-1; 10 positions match TRBD2. V trimming: 0 bases; J trimming: 8 bases; junction bases outside the gene matches: 5. The CDR3 sequence is 15 residues long. Germline lookup yields CDR1 SGHRS and CDR2 YFSETQ. The DNA of the CDR3 is TGCGCCAGCAGCTTGGTGGCTAGCGGGAGCTATGAGCAGTTCTTC. Amino acid sequence: CASSLVASGSYEQFF.

This clonotype occurred a few times. This chain links TRBV15 with TRBJ1-4; no definite D call. Germline V gene data show CDR1 as LNHNV and CDR2 as YYDKDF (reference sequence). Trimming stripped 0 bases from V and 8 bases from J, with 13 bases between. This CDR3 has 15 amino acids. CDR3 DNA: TGTGCCACCAGCAGAGACCCCACAGTGCGGGAAAAACTGTTTTTT. This sequence encodes CATSRDPTVREKLFF.

There are a few counts of this clonotype. The chain has TRBV21-1 and TRBJ2-5; TRBD1, as called in the table, went unchecked against the DNA. TRBV21-1 is a documented pseudogene. There are 14 residues in the CDR3. The CDR3 nucleotides read TGTGCCAGCAGAGACAGGGAGGGACAAGAGACCCAGTACTTC. Amino acids: CASRDREGQETQYF.